A single sample is the source of the 14 T cell receptor beta chains below, sequenced in a study of cytomegalovirus exposure and HLA in healthy donors. It was with 60 Vbeta and 13 Jbeta primers that the PCR ran. Assay: immunoSEQ multiplex PCR; the TCRdb copy retains only in-frame clones and omits some. The sample holds about 120,000 clones; approximately 80% are singletons and the top ten take 11%. Sequencing input: PBMCs. These receptors were obtained from a man aged 40-49 years in good health and CMV-seropositive.

The chain links TRBV4-1 to TRBJ2-3; TRBD2 matches at 15 bases. This CDR3 comprises 17 residues. Germline loops: CDR1 MGHRA, CDR2 YSYEKL. The V gene end was trimmed by 4 bases and the J gene end by 6 bases; junction bases not matched to a gene: 8. This CDR3 reads CASSPTRTSGGVDTQYF. Written as DNA, the CDR3 is TGCGCCAGCAGCCCCACTCGGACTAGCGGGGGGGTGGATACGCAGTATTTT.

The chain couples TRBV30 to TRBJ1-5; TRBD1 agrees at 9 bases. CDR3 length equals 15 residues. The germline CDR1 and CDR2 sequences are GTSNPN and SVGIG (reference sequence). Trimming took 2 bases from V and 4 from J; bases not matched to a gene: 6. CDR3 protein: CAWSRWTGENQPQHF. In DNA, the CDR3 is TGTGCCTGGAGTCGGTGGACAGGGGAGAATCAGCCCCAGCATTTT.

This sequence joins TRBV27 and TRBJ2-3, with a tentative D call TRBD1 (6 bases). CDR1 and CDR2 (germline): MNHEY, SMNVEV (reference sequence). CDR3 length equals 14 residues. The germline V and J ends were trimmed by 5 bases and 7 bases, with 16 bases remaining between them. CDR3 nucleotide sequence: TGTGCCAGCAGTCCAGCCTTCGACAGGAATACGCAGTATTTT. Translated, it gives CASSPAFDRNTQYF.

The chain employs TRBV7-9 and TRBJ2-3; perhaps TRBD2 as D (6 bases). The CDR3 extends over 15 amino acids. Trimming took off 5 bases at V and 0 bases at J, with 12 bases between the two ends. Germline lookup yields CDR1 SEHNR and CDR2 FQNEAQ (reference sequence). CDR3 sequence (DNA): TGTGCCAGCAGCCAAGGACTACTTAGCACAGATACGCAGTATTTT. This codes for CASSQGLLSTDTQYF.

This clone was detected a few times. The V and J genes are TRBV7-9 and TRBJ2-7; D remains unclear. The germline V gene has CDR1 SEHNR and CDR2 FQNEAQ (reference sequence). The length of the CDR3 is 15 residues. Trimming stripped 4 bases from V and 2 bases from J, with 15 bases between. CDR3 in DNA: TGTGCCAGCAGCTCGGTTGCGGCGGTCCCCTACGAGCAGTACTTC. It specifies CASSSVAAVPYEQYF.

The chain joins TRBV7-2 to TRBJ1-3; D is perhaps TRBD1 (5 bases). CDR1 is SGHTA, CDR2 FQGNSA, per germline. The CDR3 is made up of 15 amino acids. Between the trimmed V and J ends, which lost 1 base and 3 bases, there was a span of 10 bases. CDR3 region: CASSLVAGFGNTIYF. For the CDR3, the DNA is TGTGCCAGCAGCTTAGTTGCAGGGTTTGGAAACACCATATATTTT.

The CDR3 DNA follows: TGTGCCAGCAGTTGGGGGGGTATCTATGGCTACACCTTC. This codes for CASSWGGIYGYTF. The chain joins TRBV28 to TRBJ1-2, with D perhaps TRBD1 (5 bases). There are 13 residues in the CDR3. Deletions cut 4 bases from V and 4 bases from J, with 10 bases between. CDR1 is MDHEN, CDR2 SYDVKM, per germline.

This chain uses TRBV7-9 with TRBJ1-2; D ambiguous. V lost 5 bases to trimming and J lost 6 bases, with 16 bases between them. The CDR3 is 14 residues long. From germline, CDR1 is SEHNR and CDR2 FQNEAQ (reference sequence). The CDR3: CASSPTTYLNGYTF. The CDR3 DNA sequence: TGTGCCAGCAGCCCGACAACTTACTTAAATGGCTACACCTTC.

As DNA, the CDR3 is TGTGCCAGCCAGGAACTAGCGGGGTCCTACGAGCAGTACTTC. This encodes CASQELAGSYEQYF. The J gene is TRBJ2-7, the V gene TRBV28; TRBD2 agrees at 10 bases. Unmatched junction bases numbered 5, after V lost 8 bases and J lost 1 base. This CDR3 is 14 amino acids long. Germline V CDR1 and CDR2: MDHEN, SYDVKM. Full variable domain (remainder filled in from reference TRBV28 and TRBJ2-7): DVKVTQSSRYLVKRTGEKVFLECVQDMDHENMFWYRQDPGLGLRLIYFSYDVKMKEKGDIPEGYSVSREKKERFSLILESASTNQTSMYLCASQELAGSYEQYFGPGTRLTVT.

This chain joins TRBV9 and TRBJ1-3, with 9 nucleotides matching TRBD1. This CDR3 is built from 15 residues. Germline CDR1 and CDR2: SGDLS and YYNGEE. V lost 5 bases to trimming and J lost 2 bases; unmatched junction nucleotides: 5. The CDR3 DNA sequence: TGTGCCAGCAGTGACAGGGGGGCCGCTGGAAACACCATATATTTT. This codes for CASSDRGAAGNTIYF.

Only one count was recorded for this clone. The rearrangement joins TRBV11-3 to TRBJ2-2; TRBD1 is a possible D gene (7 bases). V dropped 1 base and J dropped 1 base, with 10 bases sitting between them. Germline CDR1 and CDR2: SGHNT and YENEEA. The CDR3 is made up of 16 amino acids. The CDR3 nucleotides are TGTGCCAGCAGCTTAGGCGGGACAGTGAACACCGGGGAGCTGTTTTTT. Translation: CASSLGGTVNTGELFF.

The count of this clone is one. The CDR3 DNA is TGTGCCAGCTCACCTAACCCCCCGAGTAACACCGGGGAGCTGTTTTTT. Its translation: CASSPNPPSNTGELFF. V usage is TRBV18 and J usage is TRBJ2-2; D uncertain. The CDR3 loop spans 16 amino acids. Per germline, CDR1 KGHSH and CDR2 LQKENI. The V end was cut by 3 bases, the J end by 2 bases, with 13 bases between.

The rearrangement joins TRBV4-1 to TRBJ1-5, with D maybe TRBD1 (6 bases). Germline-derived CDR1 and CDR2 are MGHRA and YSYEKL. Trimming removed 5 bases at V and 3 bases at J, with 14 bases between. CDR3 length: 15 residues. The CDR3 here is CASSKARTDNQPQHF. Here the CDR3 DNA reads TGCGCCAGCAGCAAAGCCCGGACAGACAATCAGCCCCAGCATTTT.

This clone was seen just once. The chain joins TRBV7-8 to TRBJ1-6; 12 bases align to TRBD1. Germline assignment: CDR1 SGHVS and CDR2 FQNEAQ. V lost 1 base and J lost 7; bases outside the gene matches: 2. The CDR3 is made up of 16 amino acids. The CDR3 region is CASSLVGQGANSPLHF. DNA of the CDR3: TGTGCCAGCAGCTTAGTGGGACAGGGGGCGAATTCACCCCTCCACTTT.